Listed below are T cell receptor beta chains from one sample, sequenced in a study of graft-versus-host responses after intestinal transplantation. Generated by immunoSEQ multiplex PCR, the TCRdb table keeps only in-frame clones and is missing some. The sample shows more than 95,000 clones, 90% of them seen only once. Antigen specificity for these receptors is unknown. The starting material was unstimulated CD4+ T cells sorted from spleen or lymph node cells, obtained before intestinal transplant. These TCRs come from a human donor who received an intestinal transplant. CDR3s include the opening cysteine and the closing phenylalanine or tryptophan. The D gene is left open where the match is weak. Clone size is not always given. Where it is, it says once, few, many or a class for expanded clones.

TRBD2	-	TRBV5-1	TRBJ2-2	TGCGCCAGCAGCTTGGCGGGAGGGCACACCGGGGAGCTGTTTTTT	CASSLAGGHTGELFF
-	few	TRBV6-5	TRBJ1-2	TGTGCCAGCAGAACAGCTGTCTATGGCTACACCTTC	CASRTAVYGYTF
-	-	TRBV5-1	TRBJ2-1	TGCGCCAGCAGCTTGGCCAGCTCCTACAATGAGCAGTTCTTC	CASSLASSYNEQFF
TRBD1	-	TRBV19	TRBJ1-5	TGTGCCAGTACCCTTTGGACAGGCCGGGCAGGGCAGCCCCAGCATTTT	CASTLWTGRAGQPQHF
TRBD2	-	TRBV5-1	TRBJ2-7	TGCGCCAGCAGCTCGGGGGGACTAGCGGGAGCCCTTGGGCCCCAGCAGTACTTC	CASSSGGLAGALGPQQYF
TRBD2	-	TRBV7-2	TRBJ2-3	TGTGCCAGCAGCCCGAGGACTAGCGGGGGGATGTCGCCTTATTTT	CASSPRTSGGMSPYF
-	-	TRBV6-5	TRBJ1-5	TGTGCCAGCAATGCGGCGAAGGGGAGCAATCAGCCCCAGCATTTT	CASNAAKGSNQPQHF
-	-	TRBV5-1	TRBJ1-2	TGCGCCAGCAGCTTTGGAACAGGGTTCGACTATGGCTACACCTTC	CASSFGTGFDYGYTF
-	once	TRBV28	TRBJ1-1	TGTGCCAGCAGGATCGGACTGGAGAACACTGAAGCTTTCTTT	CASRIGLENTEAFF
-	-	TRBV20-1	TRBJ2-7	TGCAGTGCTCCCGGGGTTTACGAGCAGTACTTC	CSAPGVYEQYF
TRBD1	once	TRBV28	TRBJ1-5	TGTGCCAGCAGTTTGCTCGGACAGGGGAGTAGCAATCAGCCCCAGCATTTT	CASSLLGQGSSNQPQHF
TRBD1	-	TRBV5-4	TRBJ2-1	TGTGCCAGCAGCTTGGACAGGGGTGGGTACAATGAGCAGTTCTTC	CASSLDRGGYNEQFF
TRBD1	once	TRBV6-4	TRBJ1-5	TGTGCCAGCAGCGCGGACAGGGGTCAGCCCCAGCATTTT	CASSADRGQPQHF
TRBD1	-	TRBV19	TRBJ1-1	TGTGCCAGTAGTATAGCCTGGACAGGGCCTAACACTGAAGCTTTCTTT	CASSIAWTGPNTEAFF
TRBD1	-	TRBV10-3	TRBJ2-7	TGTGCCATCAGTGAGTCTGACAGGGCCTCCTACGAGCAGTACTTC	CAISESDRASYEQYF
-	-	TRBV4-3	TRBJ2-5	TGCGCCAGCAGCCAGGGCTCGTCGATAGGGGGAGAGACCCAGTACTTC	CASSQGSSIGGETQYF
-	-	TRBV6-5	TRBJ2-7	TGTGCCAGCAGTTTCGGAGGGGATATCTCCTACGAGCAGTACTTC	CASSFGGDISYEQYF
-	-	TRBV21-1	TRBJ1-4	TGTGCCAGCAGCAAAGGGGGCAGGGAGGCTAATGAAAAACTGTTTTTT	CASSKGGREANEKLFF
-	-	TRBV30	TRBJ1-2	TGTGCCTGGACAGGAGGGCCCTATGGCTACACCTTC	CAWTGGPYGYTF
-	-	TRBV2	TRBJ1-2	TGTGCCAGCAGTTCACAGGGCGGGCTGATCATAGCTAACTATGGCTACACCTTC	CASSSQGGLIIANYGYTF
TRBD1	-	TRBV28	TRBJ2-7	TGTGCCAGCAGTTTAGTACCGGGACAGGGGGCGAGGTACGAGCAGTACTTC	CASSLVPGQGARYEQYF
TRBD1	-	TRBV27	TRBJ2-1	TGTGCCAGCAGTTCCTCACGGGACAGGGTCCACAATGAGCAGTTCTTC	CASSSSRDRVHNEQFF
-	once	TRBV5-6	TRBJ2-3	TGTGCCAGCAGACAACAGATTTTCCGAAGCACAGATACGCAGTATTTT	CASRQQIFRSTDTQYF
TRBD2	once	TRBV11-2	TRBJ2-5	TGTGCCAGCAGCCCCCTCACTAGCGGGAGGACCCAAGAGACCCAGTACTTC	CASSPLTSGRTQETQYF
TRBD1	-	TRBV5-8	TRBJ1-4	TGTGCCAGCAGCAGGGGACAGGGGGTCCTCCACTTGAGTGAAAAACTGTTTTTT	CASSRGQGVLHLSEKLFF
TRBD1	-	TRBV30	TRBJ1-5	TGTGCCTGGAGTGTACGGGGACAGGGGTGGCAGCCCCAGCATTTT	CAWSVRGQGWQPQHF
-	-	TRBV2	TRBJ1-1	TGTGCCAGCCTTGATTACAGGGAAGCTTTCTTT	CASLDYREAFF
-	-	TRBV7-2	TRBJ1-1	TGTGCCAGCAGCTTTAGTGGCAGGCCGAACACTGAAGCTTTCTTT	CASSFSGRPNTEAFF
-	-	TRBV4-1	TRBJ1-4	TGCGCCAGCAGCCCAAGACAGGCAACTAATGAAAAACTGTTTTTT	CASSPRQATNEKLFF
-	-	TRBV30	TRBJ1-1	TGTGCCTGGCGCCGGGTGAACACTGAAGCTTTCTTT	CAWRRVNTEAFF
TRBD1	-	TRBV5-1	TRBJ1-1	TGCGCCAGCAGCTTGCGGTCTAGGACAGGGGGCGCCGTGAACACTGAAGCTTTCTTT	CASSLRSRTGGAVNTEAFF
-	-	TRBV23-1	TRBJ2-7	TGCGCCAGCAGTCAATCGTGTGAGGAGAACCATAACTACGAGCAGTACTTC	CASSQSCEENHNYEQYF
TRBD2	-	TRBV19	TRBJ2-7	TGTGCCAGTAGTATAGGACTAGCGGTGCCCTACGAGCAGTACTTC	CASSIGLAVPYEQYF
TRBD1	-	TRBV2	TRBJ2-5	TGTGCCAGCAGTTTCAGGACAGGGACAGTCGGACAGTACTTC	CASSFRTGTVGQYF
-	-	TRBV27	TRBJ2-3	TGTGCCAGCCGGACAGATATAACAGATACGCAGTATTTT	CASRTDITDTQYF
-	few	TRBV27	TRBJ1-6	TGTGCCAGCAGTTTGTTAGATTCACCCCTCCACTTT	CASSLLDSPLHF
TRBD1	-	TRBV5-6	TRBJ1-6	TGTGCCAGCAGCTTGGAAGACAGGGGAAGTACACCCCTCCACTTT	CASSLEDRGSTPLHF
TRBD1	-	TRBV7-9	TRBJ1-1	TGTGCCAGCAGTCCCCACGGGACAGGGGGGCCCTTGAACACTGAAGCTTTCTTT	CASSPHGTGGPLNTEAFF
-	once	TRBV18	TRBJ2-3	TGTGCCAGCCTCCCGGCAGGGAAAAACTCAGATACGCAGTATTTT	CASLPAGKNSDTQYF
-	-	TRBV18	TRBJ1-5	TGTGCCAGCTCACCAGATCGGGTGGAGGGCAATCAGCCCCAGCATTTT	CASSPDRVEGNQPQHF
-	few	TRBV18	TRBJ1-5	TGTGCCAGCTCAATGGGCCTCAATCAGCCCCAGCATTTT	CASSMGLNQPQHF
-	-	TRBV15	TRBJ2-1	TGTGCCACCAGCAGAGTGTATAGGACTAAATTACGTGAGCAGTTCTTC	CATSRVYRTKLREQFF
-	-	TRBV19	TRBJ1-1	TGTGCCAGTAGTAAATGGGAAGGGGGATCTGACACTGAAGCTTTCTTT	CASSKWEGGSDTEAFF
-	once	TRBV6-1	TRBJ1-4	TGTGCCAGCAGACAGTCGGCTAATGAAAAACTGTTTTTT	CASRQSANEKLFF
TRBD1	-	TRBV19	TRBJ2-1	TGTGCCAGTAGTCCCCTGGCGGGACAGGGGAGTTCGCAGTTCTTC	CASSPLAGQGSSQFF
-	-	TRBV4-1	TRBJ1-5	TGCGCCAGCAGCCCCACGGGACGGGGAGGTCGTCAGCCCCAGCATTTT	CASSPTGRGGRQPQHF
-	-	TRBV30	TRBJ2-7	TGTGCCTGGAGTAGGCTAGGGGGCTACGAGCAGTACTTC	CAWSRLGGYEQYF
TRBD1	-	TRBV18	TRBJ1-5	TGTGCCAGCTCATCGGGACAGGGGCAGCCCCAGCATTTT	CASSSGQGQPQHF
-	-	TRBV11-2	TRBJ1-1	TGTGCCAGCAGCCTCGGGGGTCATGCTGAAGCTTTCTTT	CASSLGGHAEAFF
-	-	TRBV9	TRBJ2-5	TGTGCCAGCAGCGTAGCCGGTGAGCAAGTGGAGACCCAGTACTTC	CASSVAGEQVETQYF
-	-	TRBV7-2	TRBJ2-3	TGTGCCAGCAGCTTAACGGGATACACAGATACGCAGTATTTT	CASSLTGYTDTQYF
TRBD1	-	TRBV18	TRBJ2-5	TGTGCCAGCTCACCCCGGACAGGGGAAGAGACCCAGTACTTC	CASSPRTGEETQYF
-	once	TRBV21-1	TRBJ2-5	TGTGCCAGCAGCAAAGAACGGATCGCGGGACCCACGTACCAAGAGACCCAGTACTTC	CASSKERIAGPTYQETQYF